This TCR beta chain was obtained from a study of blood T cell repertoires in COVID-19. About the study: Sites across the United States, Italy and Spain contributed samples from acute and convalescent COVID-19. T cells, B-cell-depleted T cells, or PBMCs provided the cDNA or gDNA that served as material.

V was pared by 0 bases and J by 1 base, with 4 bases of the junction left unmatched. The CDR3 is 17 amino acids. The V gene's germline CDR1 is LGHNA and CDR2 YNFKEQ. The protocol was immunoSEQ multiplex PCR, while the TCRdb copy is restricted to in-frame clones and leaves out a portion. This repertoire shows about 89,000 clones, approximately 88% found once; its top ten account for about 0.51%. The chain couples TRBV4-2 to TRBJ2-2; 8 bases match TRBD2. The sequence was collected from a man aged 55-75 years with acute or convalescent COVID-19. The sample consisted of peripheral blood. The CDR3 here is CASSQEGSGVNTGELFF. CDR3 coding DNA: TGTGCCAGCAGCCAAGAGGGTAGCGGGGTGAACACCGGGGAGCTGTTTTTT.